A single sample gave rise to the 14 T cell receptor beta chains below, sequenced in a study of CD8 T cells in ankylosing spondylitis (dated by TCRdb to between 2016 and 2019). The library relied on 5' RACE. The sample was run on an Illumina HiSeq 2500. The raw public reads went through TCRdb reprocessing: fastp at Q25, MiXCR clone calling, in-frame beta chains kept. A single entry per CDR3 protein holds the most common genes and DNA from its merged rows. This sample gives roughly 250,000 distinct CDR3 sequences in total; around 7.8% of them show up just once. The top ten constitute over 6.5% of the sample. Sample: blood, either unsorted or a sorted T cell fraction (not recorded which). Every receptor here comes from a male donor with ankylosing spondylitis or in good health (not recorded which).

This clonotype was counted a few times. The V call is TRBV5-1, the J call TRBJ2-5, with D unclear. CDR1 and CDR2 from the germline V gene are SGHRS and YFSETQ. V dropped 0 bases and J dropped 5 bases, with 11 bases sitting between them. This CDR3 comprises 14 residues. The DNA of the CDR3 is TGCGCCAGCAGCTTGGCGGCCCCCGGGGAGACCCAGTACTTC. As protein: CASSLAAPGETQYF.

Ten or more counts support this clonotype. CDR3: CASSLRLADSYEQYF. CDR3 coding DNA: TGTGCCAGCAGTTTAAGACTAGCAGACTCCTACGAGCAGTACTTC. J is TRBJ2-7 and V is TRBV12-3 or TRBV12-4, with 7 bases that match TRBD2. Unmatched junction bases numbered 4, after V lost 2 bases and J lost 0 bases. This CDR3 contains 15 residues.

There are a few counts of this clonotype. The chain is built from TRBV5-1 and TRBJ1-1, with D uncertain. Trimming removed 2 bases from V and 1 base from J, with 9 bases in between. This CDR3 has 14 residues. Germline V lookup: CDR1 SGHRS, CDR2 YFSETQ. In DNA form, the CDR3 reads TGCGCCAGCAGCTTCCTAGCCGAGAACACTGAAGCTTTCTTT. Its protein product is CASSFLAENTEAFF.

Only a few counts were recorded for this clonotype. The V and J genes are TRBV20-1 and TRBJ1-2; no clear D gene. This CDR3 comprises 13 residues. Germline CDR1 and CDR2: DFQATT and SNEGSKA (reference sequence). The ends were cut back, 0 bases at V and 4 bases at J, with 9 bases in the middle. CDR3 coding DNA: TGCAGTGCTAGAGATCGGCTAACCTATGGCTACACCTTC. Amino acids: CSARDRLTYGYTF.

This clonotype was counted ten times or more. The chain couples TRBV5-1 to TRBJ2-5, with 8 bases identical to TRBD2. V gave up 5 bases and J gave up 9 bases; unmatched junction bases: 9. The CDR3 is 13 amino acids. Germline values: CDR1 SGHRS, CDR2 YFSETQ. The CDR3 region is CASRPSRAGAQYF. CDR3 in DNA: TGCGCCAGCAGACCATCTCGAGCGGGAGCCCAGTACTTC.

A few counts support this clonotype. The chain joins TRBV5-1 to TRBJ2-2, with D uncertain. Trimming took 7 bases from V and 4 from J, leaving 14 bases between them. The length of the CDR3 is 14 residues. Per germline, CDR1 SGHRS and CDR2 YFSETQ. This chain's CDR3 is CASHLAPGTGELFF. Written as DNA, the CDR3 is TGCGCCAGCCACCTCGCCCCGGGCACCGGGGAGCTGTTTTTT.

V and J are TRBV12-3 or TRBV12-4 and TRBJ1-5, with a tentative D call TRBD1 (5 bases). Trimming cost V 3 bases and J 0 bases, with 12 bases left between them. CDR3 length equals 16 residues. Here the CDR3 DNA reads TGTGCCAGCAGTTTCGGGGGTACCTTTAGCAATCAGCCCCAGCATTTT. It specifies CASSFGGTFSNQPQHF.

This clonotype was seen many times. This rearrangement joins TRBV6-5 to TRBJ2-3, with D tentatively TRBD2 (6 bases). The CDR3 covers 15 residues. CDR1 is MNHEY, CDR2 SVGAGI, per germline. Trimming left V 0 bases short and J 5 bases short, with 12 bases between. The CDR3 DNA sequence: TGTGCCAGCAGTTACTCGACCGGGAGAGGAGATACGCAGTATTTT. It codes for CASSYSTGRGDTQYF.

J is TRBJ1-6 and V is TRBV29-1; 7 nucleotides agree with TRBD1. Germline loops: CDR1 SQVTM, CDR2 ANQGSEA. The CDR3 is 13 residues long. Unmatched junction bases numbered 7, after V lost 6 bases and J lost 8 bases. The CDR3: CSVRRDRDSPLHF. The CDR3 DNA reads TGCAGCGTCCGAAGGGACAGAGATTCACCCCTCCACTTT.

This clonotype was counted at least ten times. V gene TRBV5-1 combines with J gene TRBJ2-1; no reliable D call. The CDR3 is 14 residues long. V was shortened by 2 bases and J by 4 bases, with 10 bases between the two germline ends. Germline assignment: CDR1 SGHRS and CDR2 YFSETQ. The CDR3 region has the DNA TGCGCCAGCAGCTTTGCGGTCTCTTACAATGAGCAGTTCTTC. Its translation is CASSFAVSYNEQFF. Together with reference TRBV5-1 and TRBJ2-1, the CDR3 gives the full variable domain: KAGVTQTPRYLIKTRGQQVTLSCSPISGHRSVSWYQQTPGQGLQFLFEYFSETQRNKGNFPGRFSGRQFSNSRSEMNVSTLELGDSALYLCASSFAVSYNEQFFGPGTRLTVL.

This clonotype was seen ten or more times. This rearrangement joins TRBV7-2 to TRBJ2-7; no definite D call. CDR1 is SGHTA, CDR2 FQGNSA, per germline. This CDR3 region has 14 residues. V was trimmed by 5 bases and J by 6 bases, leaving 17 bases between them. The CDR3 protein is CASSPAGLQLEQYF. The CDR3, as DNA: TGTGCCAGCAGCCCGGCCGGATTGCAGCTCGAGCAGTACTTC. Looking up the rest from reference TRBV7-2 and TRBJ2-7 gives the full variable domain: GAGVSQSPSNKVTEKGKDVELRCDPISGHTALYWYRQSLGQGLEFLIYFQGNSAPDKSGLPSDRFSAERTGGSVSTLTIQRTQQEDSAVYLCASSPAGLQLEQYFGPGTRLTVT.

This clonotype was seen many times. The rearrangement links TRBV11-1 to TRBJ2-1; tentatively, D is TRBD2 (5 bases). The germline CDR1 and CDR2 sequences are SGHAT and FQDESV (reference sequence). The CDR3 loop spans 12 amino acids. V was shortened by 5 bases and J by 9 bases, with 11 bases between the two germline ends. CDR3 sequence reads: CASSPRVSEQFF. DNA of the CDR3: TGTGCCAGCAGCCCGAGGGTCAGTGAGCAGTTCTTC. Based on the CDR3 plus reference TRBV11-1 and TRBJ2-1, the full variable domain is EAEVAQSPRYKITEKSQAVAFWCDPISGHATLYWYRQILGQGPELLVQFQDESVVDDSQLPKDRFSAERLKGVDSTLKIQPAELGDSAMYLCASSPRVSEQFFGPGTRLTVL.

This clonotype has ten or more counts. The chain combines TRBV29-1 with TRBJ1-3, with a weak D call TRBD1 (6 bases). This CDR3 region has 14 residues. V lost 2 bases and J lost 1, with 9 bases in between. CDR1 and CDR2 from the germline V gene are SQVTM and ANQGSEA. The CDR3 reads CSVEFGTSGNTIYF. The CDR3, as DNA: TGCAGCGTTGAATTTGGGACATCTGGAAACACCATATATTTT.

This chain links TRBV30 with TRBJ2-1; D is unclear. V dropped 4 bases and J dropped 9 bases, with 16 bases sitting between them. The germline CDR1 and CDR2 sequences are GTSNPN and SVGIG (reference sequence). This CDR3 is built from 13 residues. Here the CDR3 DNA reads TGTGCCTGGACCCCAAATCTATCCATTGAGCAGTTCTTC. Its protein is CAWTPNLSIEQFF.